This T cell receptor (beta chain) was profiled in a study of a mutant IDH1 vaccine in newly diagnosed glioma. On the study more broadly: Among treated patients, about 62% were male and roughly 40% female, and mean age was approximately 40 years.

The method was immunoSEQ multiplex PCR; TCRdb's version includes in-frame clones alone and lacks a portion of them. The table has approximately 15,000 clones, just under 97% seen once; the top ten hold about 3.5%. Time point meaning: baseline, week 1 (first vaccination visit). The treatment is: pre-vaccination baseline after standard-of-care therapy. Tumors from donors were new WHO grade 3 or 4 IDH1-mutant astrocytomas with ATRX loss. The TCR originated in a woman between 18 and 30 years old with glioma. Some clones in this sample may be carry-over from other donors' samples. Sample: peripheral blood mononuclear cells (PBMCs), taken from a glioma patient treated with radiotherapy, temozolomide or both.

CDR3 DNA: TGTGCCAGCAGGGAAATTGGCACTGAAGCTTTCTTT. It codes for CASREIGTEAFF. This chain links TRBV6-5 with TRBJ1-1; no clear D. The CDR3 is made up of 12 amino acids. V lost 6 bases, J lost 4 bases, and 9 bases lay in between. Germline CDR1 and CDR2: MNHEY and SVGAGI.